Below, one TCR beta chain is given with its context. Assay used: immunoSEQ multiplex PCR; TCRdb lists only in-frame clones, some missing. The table lists almost 85,000 clones, 94% of them singletons. This sample was taken from a study of OX40 agonist ivuxolimab in advanced cancers. J was trimmed by 9 bases and V by 5 bases; bases with no gene match: 7. Germline-derived CDR1 and CDR2 are SGHTA and FQGNSA. This CDR3 spans 13 amino acids. Sequenced material: CD4+ or CD8+ T cells sorted from blood, taken in a trial of the OX40 agonist ivuxolimab. The chain employs TRBV7-2 and TRBJ2-4; 7 positions agree with TRBD2. This TCR came from an adult with an advanced solid tumor such as melanoma, head and neck, liver or kidney cancer. The CDR3 bases are TGTGCCAGCAGCCCCTGGCCGGGAGGCATTCAGTACTTC. Protein product: CASSPWPGGIQYF.